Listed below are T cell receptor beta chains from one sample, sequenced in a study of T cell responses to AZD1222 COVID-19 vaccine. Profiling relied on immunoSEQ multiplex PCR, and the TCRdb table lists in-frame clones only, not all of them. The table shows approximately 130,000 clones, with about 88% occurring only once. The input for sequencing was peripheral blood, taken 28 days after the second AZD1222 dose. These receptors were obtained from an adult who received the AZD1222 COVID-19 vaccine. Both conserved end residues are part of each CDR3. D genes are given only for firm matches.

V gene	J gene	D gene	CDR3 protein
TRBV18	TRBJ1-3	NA	CASSAQGGLSGNTIYF
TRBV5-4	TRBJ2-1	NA	CASSLGLNNEQFF
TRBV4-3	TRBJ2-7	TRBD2	CASSRGLAAYEQYF
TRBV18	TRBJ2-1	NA	CASSPRQEGNEQFF
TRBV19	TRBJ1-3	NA	CASRTVSSGNTIYF
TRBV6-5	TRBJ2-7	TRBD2	CASSYWGTSADEQYF
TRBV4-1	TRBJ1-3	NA	CASSRGLLGNTIYF
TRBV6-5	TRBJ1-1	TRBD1	CASSYDREGDTEAFF
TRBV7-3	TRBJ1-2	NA	CASSSGHGYGYTF
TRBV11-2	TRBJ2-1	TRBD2	CASSLDGRELEFF